The next 19 T cell receptor beta chains were all read from a single sample in a study of blood T cell repertoires in COVID-19. Data came from immunoSEQ multiplex PCR; TCRdb stores just in-frame clones and leaves some out. The table includes over 150,000 clones, roughly 84% detected once. Sequencing was performed on peripheral blood. Every receptor here comes from a woman of 80 years or more with active or convalescent COVID-19.

In DNA form, the CDR3 reads TGTGCCAGCAGCCTAGCGGGAGTGGCCGATACGCAGTATTTT. It is translated as CASSLAGVADTQYF. The gene calls are TRBV2 and TRBJ2-3; TRBD2 matches 10 bases. This CDR3 has 14 residues. Unmatched junction bases numbered 6, after V lost 6 bases and J lost 6 bases. Germline V lookup: CDR1 SNHLY, CDR2 FYNNEI.

This chain uses TRBV9 with TRBJ2-3; D remains ambiguous. The CDR3 loop spans 13 amino acids. Deletions cut 0 bases from V and 2 bases from J, with 4 bases between. Germline CDR1 reads SGDLS; CDR2 reads YYNGEE. Written as DNA, the CDR3 is TGTGCCAGCAGCGTAGCCTACACAGATACGCAGTATTTT. Protein product: CASSVAYTDTQYF.

The chain carries TRBV19 and TRBJ1-2, with a possible D match to TRBD1 (6 bases). CDR1 and CDR2 (germline): LNHDA, SQIVND (reference sequence). The germline V and J ends were trimmed by 9 bases and 4 bases, with 24 bases remaining between them. The CDR3 spans 16 residues. The CDR3 sequence is CARRGPGHAVGYGYTF. CDR3 sequence (DNA): TGTGCCAGAAGGGGACCGGGACATGCGGTTGGCTATGGCTACACCTTC. Together with reference TRBV19 and TRBJ1-2, the CDR3 gives the full variable domain: DGGITQSPKYLFRKEGQNVTLSCEQNLNHDAMYWYRQDPGQGLRLIYYSQIVNDFQKGDIAEGYSVSREKKESFPLTVTSAQKNPTAFYLCARRGPGHAVGYGYTFGSGTRLTVV.

This clone has just a few counts. This chain joins TRBV6-6 and TRBJ1-3; 7 bases are a match to TRBD1. Germline-derived CDR1 and CDR2 are MNHNY and SVGAGI (reference sequence). V lost 5 bases to trimming and J lost 0 bases; unmatched junction nucleotides: 4. The CDR3 length is 15 residues. The CDR3 loop reads CASSGGTASGNTIYF. CDR3 DNA sequence: TGTGCCAGCAGTGGCGGGACAGCCTCTGGAAACACCATATATTTT.

The CDR3 region is CASSITGGKSPLHF. The CDR3 DNA sequence: TGTGCCAGTAGTATTACAGGGGGCAAATCACCCCTCCACTTT. The V and J genes are TRBV19 and TRBJ1-6, with 9 nucleotides matching TRBD1. From germline, CDR1 is LNHDA and CDR2 SQIVND (reference sequence). The junction had 4 bases not matched to a gene; V was cut back by 3 bases and J by 10 bases. The CDR3 sequence is 14 residues long.

V gene TRBV11-3 combines with J gene TRBJ2-1, with TRBD2 matching 15 bases. V lost 8 bases, J lost 9 bases, and 5 bases stayed unmatched. The germline gives CDR1 SGHNT, CDR2 YENEEA. The CDR3 contains 14 residues. CDR3 bases: TGTGCCAGCTCCGGACTAGCGGGAGGGGGTGAGCAGTTCTTC. Protein: CASSGLAGGGEQFF.

J is TRBJ2-3 and V is TRBV7-3; TRBD2 aligns across 12 bases. The V segment lost 5 bases and the J segment 5 bases; nucleotides outside the gene matches: 2. The CDR3 covers 14 residues. CDR1 and CDR2 (germline): SGHTA, FQGTGA. The CDR3 DNA sequence: TGTGCCAGCAGCCCTAGCGGGAGGGGAGATACGCAGTATTTT. Its translation: CASSPSGRGDTQYF.

The V call is TRBV7-6, the J call TRBJ2-2; 11 bases fit TRBD2. This CDR3 comprises 15 residues. V dropped 3 bases and J dropped 6; count of bases not matched to a gene: 3. The germline gives CDR1 SGHVS, CDR2 FNYEAQ. The CDR3 DNA is TGTGCCAGCAGCTTGGCTAGCGGGAGGTCCGGGGAGCTGTTTTTT. This translates into CASSLASGRSGELFF.

The genes are TRBV27 and TRBJ2-4; 9 nucleotides match TRBD1. Germline CDR1 is MNHEY and CDR2 is SMNVEV (reference sequence). V was pared by 3 bases and J by 4 bases, with 13 bases of the junction left unmatched. The CDR3 has 18 residues. Here the CDR3 DNA reads TGTGCCAGCAGTTTGGTAGGGAACAGGGGGCTTTCTAAAAACATTCAGTACTTC. This translates into CASSLVGNRGLSKNIQYF.

The gene calls are TRBV5-1 and TRBJ2-1; 7 nucleotides align to TRBD1. Germline CDR1 and CDR2: SGHRS and YFSETQ. V trimming: 0 bases; J trimming: 0 bases; junction bases outside the gene matches: 3. This CDR3 is built from 16 residues. The CDR3 DNA follows: TGCGCCAGCAGCTTGGACGGACAGGCCTCCTACAATGAGCAGTTCTTC. Amino acid sequence: CASSLDGQASYNEQFF.

This clone was seen only a few times. The sample carries other DNA sequences with the same CDR3. The genes are TRBV15 and TRBJ1-5, with D maybe TRBD1 (6 bases). The CDR3 runs 15 residues. V dropped 1 base and J dropped 4 bases, with 11 bases sitting between them. Germline V lookup: CDR1 LNHNV, CDR2 YYDKDF (reference sequence). The CDR3 loop is CATSRGDRPNQPQHF. As DNA, the CDR3 is TGTGCCACCAGCAGAGGAGACAGGCCGAATCAGCCCCAGCATTTT. The variable domain in full, with the rest retrieved from reference TRBV15 and TRBJ1-5, is DAMVIQNPRYQVTQFGKPVTLSCSQTLNHNVMYWYQQKSSQAPKLLFHYYDKDFNNEADTPDNFQSRRPNTSFCFLDIRSPGLGDTAMYLCATSRGDRPNQPQHFGDGTRLSIL.

V and J are TRBV19 and TRBJ2-5; 9 positions match TRBD2. Per the germline V gene, CDR1 is LNHDA and CDR2 is SQIVND (reference sequence). This CDR3 has 15 residues. The V gene end was trimmed by 5 bases and the J gene end by 5 bases; junction bases not matched to a gene: 9. Here the CDR3 reads CASSSRSGGGETQYF. The CDR3 DNA sequence: TGTGCCAGTAGTTCCCGTAGCGGGGGCGGGGAGACCCAGTACTTC.

This chain links TRBV28 with TRBJ2-2; D call uncertain. Germline CDR1 MDHEN, CDR2 SYDVKM. The CDR3 runs to 14 residues. The V end was cut by 5 bases, the J end by 1 base, with 8 bases between. CDR3 in amino acids: CASSPPRNTGELFF. Written as DNA, the CDR3 is TGTGCCAGCAGTCCCCCTCGGAACACCGGGGAGCTGTTTTTT.

This clone was picked up a small number of times. The CDR3 reads CASSLRTGGIGYTF. The CDR3 DNA reads as TGTGCCAGCAGCCTCCGTACAGGGGGCATTGGCTACACCTTC. The genes are TRBV5-4 and TRBJ1-2, with TRBD1 matching 9 bases. CDR1 and CDR2 from the germline V gene are SGHNT and YYREEE (reference sequence). Trimming removed 4 bases from V and 7 bases from J; junction bases left unmatched: 8. This CDR3 is built from 14 residues.

CDR3 in DNA: TGTGCCAGCAGTGAAAGCCAGGGGACATCCTATGGCTACACCTTC. It yields the protein CASSESQGTSYGYTF. The genes are TRBV6-1 and TRBJ1-2; D might be TRBD1 (6 bases). This CDR3 has 15 amino acids. Deletions cut 2 bases from V and 4 bases from J, with 14 bases between. The germline gives CDR1 MNHNS, CDR2 SASEGT.

The rearrangement links TRBV5-1 to TRBJ2-7; 7 positions match TRBD2. This CDR3 has 13 amino acids. Losses at the gene ends were 4 bases for V and 3 bases for J; bases not matched to a gene: 4. The V gene's germline CDR1 is SGHRS and CDR2 YFSETQ. The CDR3 spells CASSRTRGYEQYF. The CDR3 coding sequence is TGCGCCAGCAGCCGGACTAGGGGCTACGAGCAGTACTTC.

The chain has TRBV5-1 and TRBJ2-1, with a tentative D call TRBD2 (6 bases). Germline V gene lookup returns CDR1 SGHRS and CDR2 YFSETQ. The CDR3 length is 16 residues. V was trimmed by 2 bases and J by 0 bases, leaving 12 bases between them. Here the CDR3 DNA reads TGCGCCAGCAGCTTAGATGGCGGGGACTCCTACAATGAGCAGTTCTTC. Its translation is CASSLDGGDSYNEQFF.

The V and J genes are TRBV27 and TRBJ1-6, with TRBD1 matching 8 bases. Germline CDR1 and CDR2: MNHEY and SMNVEV (reference sequence). The CDR3 contains 15 residues. Losses at the gene ends were 7 bases for V and 9 bases for J; bases not matched to a gene: 11. CDR3 coding DNA: TGTGCCAGCACTATCCAGGGGGCAATGGCTTCACCCCTCCACTTT. As protein: CASTIQGAMASPLHF.

This chain connects TRBV1 to TRBJ2-3; TRBD2, the table's D call, lacks a check against the DNA. TRBV1 is described as a pseudogene. The CDR3 spans 17 residues. In DNA form, the CDR3 reads TGCACCAGCAGCCAAGATCACCGGGAGGAGACCACAGATACGCAGTATTTT. Amino acid sequence: CTSSQDHREETTDTQYF.